This TCR beta chain is from a study of blood T cell repertoires in COVID-19. Trimming removed 5 bases at V and 7 bases at J, with 12 bases between. From germline, CDR1 is SNHLY and CDR2 FYNNEI. This CDR3 spans 13 amino acids. The method was immunoSEQ multiplex PCR; TCRdb's version includes in-frame clones alone and lacks a portion of them. The table includes just over 150,000 clones, 84% detected once. This sequence originates from a woman aged 45 to 65 with acute or convalescent COVID-19. The rearrangement links TRBV2 to TRBJ1-5; D is uncertain. Source material: peripheral blood. Here the CDR3 reads CASSQERSQPQHF. In nucleotides, the CDR3 is TGTGCCAGCAGTCAAGAGAGGAGCCAGCCCCAGCATTTT. The whole variable domain, filled in from reference TRBV2 and TRBJ1-5, reads EPEVTQTPSHQVTQMGQEVILRCVPISNHLYFYWYRQILGQKVEFLVSFYNNEISEKSEIFDDQFSVERPDGSNFTLKIRSTKLEDSAMYFCASSQERSQPQHFGDGTRLSIL.